This T cell receptor beta chain came from a study of CD8 T cells in Susac syndrome (dated by TCRdb to about 2019). For the study in its entirety: The study used repertoire sequencing to test whether antigen drove CD8+ T cell activation and differentiation in Susac syndrome. CD8+ T cell repertoire clonality was compared between eleven to twelve healthy donors, approximately 14 Susac syndrome patients and approximately 16 multiple sclerosis patients. Paper-wide results and their limitations: The TCR sequencing and HLA analysis was acknowledged to have included a relatively small number of individuals.

High-throughput TCR beta sequencing profiled peripheral blood CD8+ and CD4+ T cells from healthy donors, Susac syndrome patients and multiple sclerosis patients. Treatment-naive patients with stable or active relapsing-remitting disease fulfilling revised McDonald criteria were used as multiple sclerosis controls. CD8+ TEMRA cells were enriched by FACS, while bulk CD8+ and CD4+ T cells were purified by magnetic negative isolation. Blood was drawn into EDTA tubes, processed within 24 hours, and PBMCs were isolated by density gradient centrifugation. PBMCs intended for TCR sequencing were cryopreserved in liquid nitrogen and were subsequently thawed in a 37 degrees C water bath. The sorted or isolated CD4+, CD8+ and CD8+ TEMRA cells had a purity of 90% or higher. In regard to this clonotype: The antigen this receptor binds is unknown. Qualities for individual bases were not recorded, and no much larger clone is one base off.

The junction shows trimming of 3 bases on V and 5 bases on J, plus 19 bases between the germline ends. CDR1 and CDR2 were assigned from the germline V gene as SNHLY and FYNNEI. There are 16 amino acids in the CDR3, from cysteine to phenylalanine inclusive. The kept DNA is CDR3 alone, 48 bases in frame from the first base. RNA was extracted using the RNeasy kit, and roughly 0.5 to 1 microgram was reverse transcribed with random hexamers. TCR beta CDR3 regions were amplified with the immunoSEQ multiplex PCR assay covering 54 Vbeta and 13 Jbeta segments. Bias from PCR amplification was corrected by using a synthetic template baseline for primer optimization and for computational correction. The original methods were these. Reads were annotated to V, D and J genes per IMGT and analyzed with immunoSEQ Analyzer, keeping only productive sequences. Clonality was computed as one minus Shannon entropy normalized by log2 of the number of productive unique sequences. For each patient and control, public and private clones were evaluated within the 100 most prevalent clones. Clones were defined as Susac-specific when absent from the healthy and MS cohorts, from about a thousand published viral clones and from other ImmuneACCESS disease sequences. TCRdb's own reprocessing of the public reads used fastp at Q25 and MiXCR and kept productive beta chains. Rows matching on CDR3 protein sequence are summarized as one entry with the most common DNA and genes. For this entry, the V and J calls and clone size follow TCRdb and not the study's own pipeline. Here the sample has around 130,000 distinct CDR3 sequences; roughly 76% occur a single time. The leading ten clones occupy around 0.51% of the sample.

Recombination linked TRBV2 to TRBJ1-1; TRBD1 could be the D gene, as 6 bases match. This TCR was sampled from a human donor with multiple sclerosis. Specimen: CD8+ T cells from PBMCs. CDR3 loop: CASSELGGLSGTEAFF. Read as DNA, the sequence is TGTGCCAGCAGTGAGCTGGGGGGGCTGAGTGGTACTGAAGCTTTCTTT.